This is a list of T cell receptor beta chains from one sample in a study of T cells after yellow fever vaccination. TCRdb re-analysed the 5' RACE reads in MiXCR, keeping a single row per CDR3 protein. The sample records approximately 550,000 distinct CDR3 sequences, roughly 21% being singletons. The sample in question was PBMCs, obtained 15 days after the yellow fever booster vaccination. These receptors originate from a man aged 25 to 40 who received the YFV17D yellow fever vaccine. CDR3s include the opening cysteine and the closing phenylalanine or tryptophan. Each record gives: J gene, V gene, clone size, D gene, CDR3 protein, CDR3 DNA. A D gene is named only where the DNA matches it firmly. Some rows mark clone size as missing; the rest say once, few, many or name a class of expanded clone.

TRBJ2-1 TRBV5-1 . . CASSLGQTTNEQFF TGCGCCAGCAGCTTAGGACAGACAACCAATGAGCAGTTCTTC
TRBJ2-1 TRBV19 . . CASSIAGVEQFF TGTGCCAGTAGTATAGCGGGAGTCGAGCAGTTCTTC
TRBJ2-1 TRBV7-2 once TRBD2 CASSGLAVYNEQFF TGTGCCAGCAGTGGACTAGCGGTCTACAATGAGCAGTTCTTC
TRBJ2-1 TRBV7-8 few . CASSTRNRRSGGYEQFF TGTGCCAGCAGCACGCGGAACCGGCGGTCAGGGGGGTATGAGCAGTTCTTC
TRBJ2-3 TRBV10-3 few TRBD2 CAISEGTNTDTQYF TGTGCCATCAGTGAAGGGACTAACACAGATACGCAGTATTTT
TRBJ2-5 TRBV7-2 many TRBD1 CASSAGQGPRQETQYF TGTGCCAGCAGCGCAGGACAGGGGCCCCGACAAGAGACCCAGTACTTC
TRBJ1-5 TRBV20-1 . . CSARAGDRYQPQHF TGCAGTGCTAGGGCGGGGGACCGTTATCAGCCCCAGCATTTT
TRBJ2-7 TRBV7-2 few . CASSAGTVRYEQYF TGTGCCAGCAGCGCCGGGACCGTTCGGTACGAGCAGTACTTC
TRBJ1-5 TRBV7-2 few . CASSLVVGSNQPQHF TGTGCCAGCAGCTTAGTAGTTGGGAGCAATCAGCCCCAGCATTTT
TRBJ1-6 TRBV20-1 few . CSAARDIPNSPLHF TGCAGTGCTGCCCGGGACATCCCTAATTCACCCCTCCACTTT
TRBJ2-1 TRBV3-1 few . CASSQDIATNEQFF TGTGCCAGCAGCCAAGATATCGCTACAAATGAGCAGTTCTTC
TRBJ2-3 TRBV20-1 few TRBD2 CSARAPGTSGLSTDTQYF TGCAGTGCTAGAGCCCCCGGGACTAGCGGGCTGAGCACAGATACGCAGTATTTT
TRBJ1-2 TRBV14 few . CASSRTAANYGYTF TGTGCCAGCAGCCGGACAGCAGCTAACTATGGCTACACCTTC
TRBJ2-3 TRBV9 . . CASSYLPGSADTQYF TGTGCCAGCAGCTACCTTCCGGGGAGCGCAGATACGCAGTATTTT
TRBJ2-5 TRBV4-2 . . CASSQDRVGQETQYF TGTGCCAGCAGCCAAGATCGGGTGGGCCAAGAGACCCAGTACTTC
TRBJ1-6 TRBV10-3 . . CAGGSAVNSPLHF TGTGCCGGTGGGTCGGCAGTGAATTCACCCCTCCACTTT
TRBJ2-1 TRBV7-2 few . CASSSAQLHNEQFF TGTGCCAGCAGCTCCGCACAACTCCACAATGAGCAGTTCTTC
TRBJ2-7 TRBV12-3/TRBV12-4 . TRBD1 CASRRGQAPLEQYF TGTGCCAGCAGGAGGGGACAGGCTCCTTTAGAGCAGTACTTC
TRBJ2-1 TRBV21-1 few . CASSNERISFDEQFF TGTGCCAGCAGTAACGAGCGGATAAGTTTTGATGAGCAGTTCTTC
TRBJ2-1 TRBV29-1 few . CSVDRGVLSYNEQFF TGCAGCGTCGATAGGGGGGTTCTCTCCTACAATGAGCAGTTCTTC
TRBJ2-2 TRBV20-1 once . CSANRFAGELFF TGCAGTGCGAATCGGTTTGCCGGGGAGCTGTTTTTT
TRBJ2-1 TRBV7-9 few TRBD2 CASSLRAGGTFHNEQFF TGTGCCAGCAGCTTAAGGGCGGGAGGTACCTTTCACAATGAGCAGTTCTTC
TRBJ2-1 TRBV5-4 few TRBD1 CASSLGLRTGSYNEQFF TGTGCCAGCAGCTTGGGGCTGCGGACAGGGTCCTACAATGAGCAGTTCTTC
TRBJ2-7 TRBV12-3/TRBV12-4 . TRBD1 CASSSSGTGDYEQYF TGTGCCAGCAGCTCCTCCGGGACAGGGGATTACGAGCAGTACTTC
TRBJ2-3 TRBV20-1 . . CSARFQNTDTQYF TGCAGTGCTAGATTTCAAAACACAGATACGCAGTATTTT
TRBJ2-1 TRBV20-1 few . CSAGGGMTGTRYNEQFF TGCAGTGCTGGAGGGGGCATGACAGGCACTAGATACAATGAGCAGTTCTTC
TRBJ2-7 TRBV5-1 few . CASSWGTGAYEQYF TGCGCCAGCAGCTGGGGTACGGGAGCGTACGAGCAGTACTTC
TRBJ2-1 TRBV19 many . CASSIGGEQFF TGTGCCAGTAGTATAGGCGGTGAGCAGTTCTTC
TRBJ2-1 TRBV29-1 few . CSVLKPNEQFF TGCAGCGTCCTTAAACCCAATGAGCAGTTCTTC
TRBJ2-5 TRBV23-1 . TRBD1 CASSQPQGDQETQYF TGCGCCAGCAGTCAGCCCCAGGGGGACCAAGAGACCCAGTACTTC
TRBJ2-3 TRBV11-2 few . CASTPRATDTQYF TGTGCCAGCACCCCAAGGGCCACAGATACGCAGTATTTT
TRBJ2-2 TRBV2 few . CASREDEVTGELFF TGTGCCAGCCGAGAGGACGAAGTCACCGGGGAGCTGTTTTTT
TRBJ2-1 TRBV5-1 . TRBD2 CASTLPEVAGYNEQFF TGCGCCAGCACCCTCCCCGAGGTAGCGGGATACAATGAGCAGTTCTTC
TRBJ2-2 TRBV4-3 . . CASSWQGVNTGELFF TGCGCCAGCAGCTGGCAGGGCGTTAACACCGGGGAGCTGTTTTTT
TRBJ2-7 TRBV18 few . CASSPAPSSYEQYF TGTGCCAGCTCACCGGCTCCAAGCTCCTACGAGCAGTACTTC
TRBJ2-3 TRBV20-1 many . CSARDPRDSTDTQYF TGCAGTGCTAGAGACCCCCGAGACTCCACAGATACGCAGTATTTT
TRBJ1-5 TRBV27 . . CASSFLEGNQPQHF TGTGCCAGCAGTTTTTTGGAGGGGAATCAGCCCCAGCATTTT
TRBJ2-3 TRBV19 few TRBD2 CASSPPGLPSTDTQYF TGTGCCAGTAGCCCGCCGGGACTACCTAGCACAGATACGCAGTATTTT
TRBJ2-1 TRBV6-2/TRBV6-3 few . CASSKQGLDEQFF TGTGCCAGCAGTAAACAGGGTTTGGATGAGCAGTTCTTC
TRBJ2-5 TRBV7-9 . . CASSLGVERRETQYF TGTGCCAGCAGCTTAGGCGTGGAACGTCGGGAGACCCAGTACTTC
TRBJ2-1 TRBV9 . TRBD2 CASSVDAGGDNEQFF TGTGCCAGCAGCGTAGACGCGGGGGGGGACAATGAGCAGTTCTTC
TRBJ2-2 TRBV10-3 few . CAISAGRNTGELFF TGTGCCATCAGCGCCGGGAGGAACACCGGGGAGCTGTTTTTT
TRBJ2-1 TRBV12-3/TRBV12-4 . TRBD2 CASKPGTSGNNEQFF TGTGCCAGCAAGCCGGGGACTAGCGGAAACAATGAGCAGTTCTTC
TRBJ2-1 TRBV7-9 . TRBD2 CASSFSGTIHEQFF TGTGCCAGCAGCTTCTCCGGGACTATACATGAGCAGTTCTTC
TRBJ2-7 TRBV7-2 . . CASSPNGYEQYF TGTGCCAGCAGCCCCAATGGGTACGAGCAGTACTTC
TRBJ2-5 TRBV7-9 . . CASSGGVAPETQYF TGTGCCAGCAGCGGAGGGGTAGCCCCAGAGACCCAGTACTTC
TRBJ2-7 TRBV25-1 . TRBD1 CASSVTGGRLGTYEQYF TGTGCCAGCAGCGTAACAGGGGGCAGGCTCGGGACCTACGAGCAGTACTTC
TRBJ2-1 TRBV28 few . CASTETGEVVNEQFF TGTGCCAGCACGGAAACAGGGGAGGTGGTGAATGAGCAGTTCTTC
TRBJ2-1 TRBV20-1 few TRBD2 CSANPAGGSSYNEQFF TGCAGTGCGAATCCGGCGGGCGGGAGCTCCTACAATGAGCAGTTCTTC
TRBJ2-1 TRBV20-1 few . CSASRTYNEQFF TGCAGTGCGTCTAGAACCTACAATGAGCAGTTCTTC
TRBJ2-2 TRBV4-2 few . CASSQDGRGSNTGELFF TGTGCCAGCAGCCAAGATGGCAGAGGCTCGAACACCGGGGAGCTGTTTTTT
TRBJ1-2 TRBV9 . . CASSAVWGYTF TGTGCCAGCAGCGCGGTGTGGGGCTACACCTTC